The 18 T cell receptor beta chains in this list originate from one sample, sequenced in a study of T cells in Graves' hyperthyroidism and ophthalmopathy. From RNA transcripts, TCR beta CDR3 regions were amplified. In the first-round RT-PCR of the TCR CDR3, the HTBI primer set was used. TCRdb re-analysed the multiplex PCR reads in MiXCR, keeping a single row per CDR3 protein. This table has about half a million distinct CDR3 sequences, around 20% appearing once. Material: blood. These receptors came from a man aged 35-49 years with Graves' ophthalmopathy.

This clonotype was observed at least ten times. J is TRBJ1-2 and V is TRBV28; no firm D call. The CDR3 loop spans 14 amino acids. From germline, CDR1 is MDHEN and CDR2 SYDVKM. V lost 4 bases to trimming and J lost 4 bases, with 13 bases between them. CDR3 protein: CASSSYQVPYGYTF. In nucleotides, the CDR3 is TGTGCCAGCAGTTCCTATCAAGTTCCCTATGGCTACACCTTC.

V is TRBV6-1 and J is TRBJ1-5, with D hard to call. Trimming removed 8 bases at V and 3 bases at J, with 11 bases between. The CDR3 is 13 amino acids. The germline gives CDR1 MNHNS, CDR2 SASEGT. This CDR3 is CASGAGNNQPQHF. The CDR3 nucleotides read TGTGCCAGCGGCGCTGGGAACAATCAGCCCCAGCATTTT.

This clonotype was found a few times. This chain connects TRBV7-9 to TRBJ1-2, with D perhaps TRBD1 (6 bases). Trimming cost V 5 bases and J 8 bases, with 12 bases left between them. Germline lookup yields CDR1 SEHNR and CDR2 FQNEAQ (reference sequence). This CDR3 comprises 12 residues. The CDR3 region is CASSLTGLGYTF. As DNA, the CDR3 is TGTGCCAGCAGCCTCACAGGGCTGGGCTACACCTTC.

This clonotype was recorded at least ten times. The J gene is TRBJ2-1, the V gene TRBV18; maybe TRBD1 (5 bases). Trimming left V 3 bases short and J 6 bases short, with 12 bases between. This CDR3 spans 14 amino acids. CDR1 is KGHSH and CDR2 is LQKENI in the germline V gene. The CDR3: CASSPTITGNEQFF. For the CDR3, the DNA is TGTGCCAGCTCACCGACAATTACAGGCAATGAGCAGTTCTTC.

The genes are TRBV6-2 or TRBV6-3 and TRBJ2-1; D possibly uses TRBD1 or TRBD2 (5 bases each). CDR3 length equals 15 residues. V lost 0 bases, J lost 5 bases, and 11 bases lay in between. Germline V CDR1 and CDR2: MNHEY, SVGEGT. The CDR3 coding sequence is TGTGCCAGCAGTTACTCGAGGGCCAGGGACAATGAGCAGTTCTTC. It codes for CASSYSRARDNEQFF.

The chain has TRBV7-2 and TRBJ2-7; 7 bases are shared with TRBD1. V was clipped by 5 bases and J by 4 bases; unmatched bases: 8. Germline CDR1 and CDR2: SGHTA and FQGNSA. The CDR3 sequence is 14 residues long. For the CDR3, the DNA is TGTGCCAGCAGCCAAGCAACAGGGGCTTACGAGCAGTACTTC. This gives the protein CASSQATGAYEQYF.

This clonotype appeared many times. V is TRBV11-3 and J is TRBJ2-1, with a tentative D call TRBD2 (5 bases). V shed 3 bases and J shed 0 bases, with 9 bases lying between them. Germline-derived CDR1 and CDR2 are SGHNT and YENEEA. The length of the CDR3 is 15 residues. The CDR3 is CASSFEGSSYNEQFF. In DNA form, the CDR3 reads TGTGCCAGCAGCTTCGAGGGAAGCTCCTACAATGAGCAGTTCTTC.

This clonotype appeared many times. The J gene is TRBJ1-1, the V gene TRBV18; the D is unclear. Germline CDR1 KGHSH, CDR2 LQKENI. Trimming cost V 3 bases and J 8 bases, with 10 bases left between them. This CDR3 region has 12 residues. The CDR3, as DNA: TGTGCCAGCTCACCTTTGGCAGTAGAAGCTTTCTTT. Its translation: CASSPLAVEAFF.

This chain's CDR3 is CASSPRQGNTDTQYF. The CDR3, as DNA: TGTGCCAGCAGCCCAAGACAGGGCAACACAGATACGCAGTATTTT. This chain connects TRBV3-1 to TRBJ2-3, with TRBD1 matching 7 bases. Per the germline V gene, CDR1 is LGHDT and CDR2 is YNNKEL (reference sequence). This CDR3 is built from 15 residues. The J segment lost 2 bases and the V segment lost 4 bases, leaving 6 bases of the junction unmatched.

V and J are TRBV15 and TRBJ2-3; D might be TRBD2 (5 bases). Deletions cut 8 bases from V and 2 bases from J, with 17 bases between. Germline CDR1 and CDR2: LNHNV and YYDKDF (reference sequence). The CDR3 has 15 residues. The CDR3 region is CATPGVADFTDTQYF. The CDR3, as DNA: TGTGCCACCCCCGGGGTTGCGGATTTCACAGATACGCAGTATTTT.

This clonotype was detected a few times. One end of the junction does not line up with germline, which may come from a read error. The CDR3 coding sequence is TGTGCCAGCATCCTGAGGACAGGGAGCTCCCACAATGAGCAGTTCTTC. This translates into CASILRTGSSHNEQFF. The chain couples TRBV12-3 or TRBV12-4 to TRBJ2-1; the match to TRBD1 covers 8 bases. The CDR3 extends over 16 amino acids.

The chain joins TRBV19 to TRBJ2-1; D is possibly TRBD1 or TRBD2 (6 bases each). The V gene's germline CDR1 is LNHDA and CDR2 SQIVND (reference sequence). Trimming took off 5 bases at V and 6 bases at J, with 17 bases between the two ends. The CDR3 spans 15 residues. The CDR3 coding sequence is TGTGCCAGTAGTCAACCTCGGGGGCGACTCAATGAGCAGTTCTTC. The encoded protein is CASSQPRGRLNEQFF.

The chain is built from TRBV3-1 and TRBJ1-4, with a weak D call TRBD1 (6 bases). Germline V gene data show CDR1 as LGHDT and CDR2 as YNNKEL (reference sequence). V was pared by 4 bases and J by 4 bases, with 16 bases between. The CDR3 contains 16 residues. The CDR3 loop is CASSPGVIAGNEKLFF. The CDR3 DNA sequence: TGTGCCAGCAGCCCAGGGGTAATAGCGGGTAATGAAAAACTGTTTTTT.

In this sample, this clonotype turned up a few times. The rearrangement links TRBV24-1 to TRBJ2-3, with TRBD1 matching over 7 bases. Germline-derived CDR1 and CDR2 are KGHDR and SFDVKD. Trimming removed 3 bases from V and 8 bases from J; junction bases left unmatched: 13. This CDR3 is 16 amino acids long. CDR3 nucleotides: TGTGCCACCAGTGATCCCACCGGGACAGTCACGGTTACGCAGTATTTT. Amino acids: CATSDPTGTVTVTQYF.

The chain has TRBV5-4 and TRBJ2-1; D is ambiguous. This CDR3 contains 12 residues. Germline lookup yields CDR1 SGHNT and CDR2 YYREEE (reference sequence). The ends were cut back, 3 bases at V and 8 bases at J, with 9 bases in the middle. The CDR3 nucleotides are TGTGCCAGCAGCTCTCCCCGAGATGAGCAGTTCTTC. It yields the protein CASSSPRDEQFF.

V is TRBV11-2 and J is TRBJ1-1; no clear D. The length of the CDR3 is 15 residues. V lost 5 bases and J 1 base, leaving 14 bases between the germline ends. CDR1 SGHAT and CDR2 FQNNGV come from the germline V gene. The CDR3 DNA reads TGTGCCAGCAGCCCTAGGGAACTTAAGAACACTGAAGCTTTCTTT. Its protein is CASSPRELKNTEAFF.

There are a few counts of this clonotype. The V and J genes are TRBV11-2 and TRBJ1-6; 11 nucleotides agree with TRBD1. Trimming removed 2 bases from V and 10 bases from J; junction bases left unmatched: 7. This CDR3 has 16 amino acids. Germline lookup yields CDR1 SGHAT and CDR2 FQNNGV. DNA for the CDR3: TGTGCCAGCAGCTTAAGACGGACAGGGGGCAGATCACCCCTCCACTTT. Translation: CASSLRRTGGRSPLHF.

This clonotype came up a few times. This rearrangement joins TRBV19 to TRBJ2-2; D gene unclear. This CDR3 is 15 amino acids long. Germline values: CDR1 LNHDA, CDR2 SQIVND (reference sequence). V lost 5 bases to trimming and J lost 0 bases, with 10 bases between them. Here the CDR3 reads CASSLGLTNTGELFF. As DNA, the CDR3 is TGTGCCAGTAGTCTAGGATTAACGAACACCGGGGAGCTGTTTTTT. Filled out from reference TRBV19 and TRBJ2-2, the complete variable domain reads DGGITQSPKYLFRKEGQNVTLSCEQNLNHDAMYWYRQDPGQGLRLIYYSQIVNDFQKGDIAEGYSVSREKKESFPLTVTSAQKNPTAFYLCASSLGLTNTGELFFGEGSRLTVL.